The rows below give T cell receptor beta chains drawn from one sample of a study of blood T cell repertoires in COVID-19. Profiled with immunoSEQ multiplex PCR; TCRdb holds only in-frame clones, not every one. The data show some 240,000 clones, 70% to 85% seen once. The sequencing input was peripheral blood. The receptors derive from a woman aged 80 or over with acute or convalescent COVID-19. Each CDR3 is given with its conserved first and last residue. D genes are given only for firm matches. Rows give clone size only sometimes, using once, few, many, or a class for an expanded clone.

TGTGCCAGCAGGTTTGTGGGACAGGGGTATAATTCACCCCTCCACTTT,CASRFVGQGYNSPLHF,TRBV5-4,TRBD1,16,TRBJ1-6,NA
TGTGCCAGCAGTGAGTCGGGACAGGGGGCGGATGGCTACACCTTC,CASSESGQGADGYTF,TRBV6-1,TRBD1,15,TRBJ1-2,NA
TGTGCCAGCTCCCTGGATCTAGCGGGTATCACAGATACGCAGTATTTT,CASSLDLAGITDTQYF,TRBV28,TRBD2,16,TRBJ2-3,NA
TGTGCCAGTAGTATGTCCGGCAGGGGGGATCAGCCCCAGCATTTT,CASSMSGRGDQPQHF,TRBV19,TRBD1,15,TRBJ1-5,few
TGCGCCAGCAGTCACCCCCGGTACAGGGACGAAGAGACCCAGTACTTC,CASSHPRYRDEETQYF,TRBV23-1,NA,16,TRBJ2-5,NA
TGTGCCAGCACCACCGGGACAGGGCCCTACGAGCAGTACTTC,CASTTGTGPYEQYF,TRBV21-1,NA,14,TRBJ2-7,NA
TGTGCCTGGAGGTTGGGGCCCGGTGCAACTAATGAAAAACTGTTTTTT,CAWRLGPGATNEKLFF,TRBV30,NA,16,TRBJ1-4,NA
TGTGCCAGCAGTTACAGGGTGGAAGGCACTGAAGCTTTCTTT,CASSYRVEGTEAFF,TRBV27,NA,14,TRBJ1-1,NA
TGTGCCAGCGGACCTGACAGGGGAAGGGATGGCTACACCTTC,CASGPDRGRDGYTF,TRBV11-2,TRBD1,14,TRBJ1-2,few
TGTGCCAGCAGCCCTTTACAACAGACAGTCTCCTACGAGCAGTACTTC,CASSPLQQTVSYEQYF,TRBV6-2/TRBV6-3,NA,16,TRBJ2-7,NA
TGTGCCAGCAGTACTTGGGGCCGTAAGAATGAAAAACTGTTTTTT,CASSTWGRKNEKLFF,TRBV27,NA,15,TRBJ1-4,NA
TGTGCCAGCCTTCGGACAGGGAGCTCCTACGAGCAGTACTTC,CASLRTGSSYEQYF,TRBV2,TRBD1,14,TRBJ2-7,NA
TGTGCCAGCAGCGGCATCGGGGGGCTAAATTCACCCCTCCACTTT,CASSGIGGLNSPLHF,TRBV9,NA,15,TRBJ1-6,NA
TGTGCCAGTAGACAGAGAGAAACCTACGAGCAGTACTTC,CASRQRETYEQYF,TRBV19,NA,13,TRBJ2-7,NA
TGTGCCATCAAAGCTCGAGACTCACAAGAGACCCAGTACTTC,CAIKARDSQETQYF,TRBV10-3,NA,14,TRBJ2-5,once
TGTGCCAGCAGCGTAGTAGGACTAGGTGGAAACACCATATATTTT,CASSVVGLGGNTIYF,TRBV9,NA,15,TRBJ1-3,NA
TGTGCCACCAGTGATGGGGCCGGGACAAACTATGGCTACACCTTC,CATSDGAGTNYGYTF,TRBV24-1,NA,15,TRBJ1-2,NA
TGTGCCAGCAGTCCCAGAGGGGCGGGGACAGGGGGCGGTGGTTATCAGCCCCAGCATTTT,CASSPRGAGTGGGGYQPQHF,TRBV21-1,NA,20,TRBJ1-5,NA
TGTGCCAGCAGCCAAGCTAGGGGGCAAATTGAAAAACTGTTTTTT,CASSQARGQIEKLFF,TRBV3-1/TRBV3-2,TRBD1,15,TRBJ1-4,NA
TGTGCCAGTAGTAGGAGCTCTGGAAACACCATATATTTT,CASSRSSGNTIYF,TRBV19,NA,13,TRBJ1-3,NA
TGTGCCAGCAGCTTGGGACAGATCTACGAGCAGTACTTC,CASSLGQIYEQYF,TRBV5-8,NA,13,TRBJ2-7,NA
TGTGCCAGCAGCATCGGGACAAACAACTATGGCTACACCTTC,CASSIGTNNYGYTF,TRBV5-4,NA,14,TRBJ1-2,NA
TGCGCCAGCAGCTTGGCCGGGGTGTCCTATGGCTACACCTTC,CASSLAGVSYGYTF,TRBV5-1,NA,14,TRBJ1-2,once
TGTGCCAGCAGTGAATTCCGGGGTGCAGATACGCAGTATTTT,CASSEFRGADTQYF,TRBV6-1,NA,14,TRBJ2-3,once
TGTGCCACCAGTGATGCGGGACAGGGAGGTGGCTACACCTTC,CATSDAGQGGGYTF,TRBV24-1,TRBD1,14,TRBJ1-2,NA
TGTGCCAGCGCTCCGGGACAGGGGGCAGGAGAGCAGTACTTC,CASAPGQGAGEQYF,TRBV6-6,TRBD1,14,TRBJ2-7,once
TGTGCCAGCAGTGTCGTAGACAGGACAAGCAATCAGCCCCAGCATTTT,CASSVVDRTSNQPQHF,TRBV6-1,NA,16,TRBJ1-5,NA
TGTGCCAGCTCACCCGGGCCAGGGGCCGGTGAAAAACTGTTTTTT,CASSPGPGAGEKLFF,TRBV18,NA,15,TRBJ1-4,NA
TGCGCCAGCAGCCAAGGGGACAGGGGGCCTCAGCCCCAGCATTTT,CASSQGDRGPQPQHF,TRBV4-1,TRBD1,15,TRBJ1-5,NA
TGTGCCAGCACCGGGACAGCGGACTATGGCTACACCTTC,CASTGTADYGYTF,TRBV21-1,NA,13,TRBJ1-2,NA
TGTGCCAGCAGTTACCAGGACAGGGCAGAGACCCAGTACTTC,CASSYQDRAETQYF,TRBV6-6,TRBD1,14,TRBJ2-5,NA
TGTGCCAGCAGGAGGCAGGGGTCAATGTTAGAGACCCAGTACTTC,CASRRQGSMLETQYF,TRBV27,NA,15,TRBJ2-5,once
TGTGCCAGCAGTTTATCAGGGGGAGAGACCCAGTACTTC,CASSLSGGETQYF,TRBV12-3/TRBV12-4,TRBD1,13,TRBJ2-5,NA
TGTGCCAGCAGCCCCCAGGGAGCGGGGGAGCAGTACTTC,CASSPQGAGEQYF,TRBV2,TRBD2,13,TRBJ2-7,NA
TGTGCCAGCAGCCCGGGTGCGGGACTGCCGAACTATGGCTACACCTTC,CASSPGAGLPNYGYTF,TRBV7-2,NA,16,TRBJ1-2,NA
TGTGCCAGCAGCTCCCCGAGACAGCGGGGGGGGAATGAGCAGTTCTTC,CASSSPRQRGGNEQFF,TRBV7-3,TRBD2,16,TRBJ2-1,NA
TGTGCCAGCTCACCAAAGGCAGGGGAGAGGAGGTCCTACGAGCAGTACTTC,CASSPKAGERRSYEQYF,TRBV18,NA,17,TRBJ2-7,NA
TGCGCCAGCAGCTCTACGGGACAAAACTACAATGAGCAGTTCTTC,CASSSTGQNYNEQFF,TRBV5-1,NA,15,TRBJ2-1,NA
TGTGCCAGCAGAACCAGCGGGGGGGCTTCTTACGAGCAGTACTTC,CASRTSGGASYEQYF,TRBV11-2,TRBD2,15,TRBJ2-7,few
TGCGCCAGCAGCCTCCCGGGTAGCGGTTACGAGCAGTACTTC,CASSLPGSGYEQYF,TRBV5-1,NA,14,TRBJ2-7,NA
TGTGCCAGTAGTATAGATCGGGGGGATCAGCCCCAGCATTTT,CASSIDRGDQPQHF,TRBV19,NA,14,TRBJ1-5,NA
TGTGCCAGCAGTTTAGTTCGGGGAGAAAAACTGTTTTTT,CASSLVRGEKLFF,TRBV27,NA,13,TRBJ1-4,once
TGTGCCAGCAGTCCTGGACAGAATTACGAGCAGTACTTC,CASSPGQNYEQYF,TRBV5-6,NA,13,TRBJ2-7,NA
TGTGCCAGCAGTATACAGGGAGAGAGCACTGAAGCTTTCTTT,CASSIQGESTEAFF,TRBV6-5,NA,14,TRBJ1-1,NA
TGTGCCAGTAGGTCCAGGGGTGAGACCCAGTACTTC,CASRSRGETQYF,TRBV19,NA,12,TRBJ2-5,NA
TGTGCCAGCAGCTTTCGGGTCCCCCAAGAGACCCAGTACTTC,CASSFRVPQETQYF,TRBV11-1,NA,14,TRBJ2-5,NA
TGTGCCAGCCTCCCCCCTAGGCCTAACAAACGATACACCATATATTTT,CASLPPRPNKRYTIYF,TRBV5-5,NA,16,TRBJ1-3,NA
TGTGCCAGCAGCCCGTTCAGGGTTCAGGCCGGGGAGCTGTTTTTT,CASSPFRVQAGELFF,TRBV3-1/TRBV3-2,NA,15,TRBJ2-2,NA
TGTGCCACGACTAGCGGGGGGCGTGGAGATACGCAGTATTTT,CATTSGGRGDTQYF,TRBV10-3,TRBD2,14,TRBJ2-3,once
TGCGCCAGCAGCCAAGGGAGGGACGGCTCCTACGAGCAGTACTTC,CASSQGRDGSYEQYF,TRBV4-1,NA,15,TRBJ2-7,NA
TGCGCCAGCAGCTTGTTCCTAGCGGGGGGGCGGACTCGAGAGACCCAGTACTTC,CASSLFLAGGRTRETQYF,TRBV5-1,TRBD2,18,TRBJ2-5,NA
TGTGCCTGGAGCCTGGACAGGGGAGCTAACTATGGCTACACCTTC,CAWSLDRGANYGYTF,TRBV30,TRBD1,15,TRBJ1-2,NA
TGTGCCAGCAGCTACCCCAGGGACACCAACGAGCAGTACTTC,CASSYPRDTNEQYF,TRBV5-6,NA,14,TRBJ2-7,few